These 10 T cell receptor beta chains were sequenced from one sample in a study of CD8 T cells in ankylosing spondylitis. TCRdb reanalysed the 5' RACE reads using MiXCR and keeps one entry per CDR3 protein. The top ten hold 0.5% to 0.75% of the sample, which has approximately 240,000 distinct CDR3 sequences, 20% to 30% seen once. Sequencing was carried out using blood, either unsorted or a sorted T cell fraction (not recorded which). The receptors were sampled from a male donor with ankylosing spondylitis or in good health (not recorded which).

There are a few counts of this clonotype. The chain recombines TRBV20-1 with TRBJ2-1, with TRBD1 matching over 11 bases. The CDR3 runs 13 residues. Germline V lookup: CDR1 DFQATT, CDR2 SNEGSKA (reference sequence). V was clipped by 5 bases and J by 9 bases; unmatched bases: 6. This CDR3 is CSAVGQGEGEQFF. The CDR3 nucleotides read TGCAGTGCTGTGGGACAGGGGGAGGGTGAGCAGTTCTTC.

There are a few counts of this clonotype. V usage is TRBV20-1 and J usage is TRBJ2-1; 7 bases map to TRBD1. The length of the CDR3 is 15 residues. V shed 5 bases, J shed 7 bases, and the junction held 14 bases outside the gene matches. CDR1 is DFQATT and CDR2 is SNEGSKA in the germline V gene (reference sequence). The CDR3 region is CSAGTGALNRNEQFF. The CDR3 nucleotides are TGCAGTGCTGGAACAGGGGCACTGAATAGGAATGAGCAGTTCTTC.

The chain is built from TRBV20-1 and TRBJ2-2; 9 bases match TRBD2. The CDR3 is 15 residues long. CDR1 is DFQATT, CDR2 SNEGSKA, per germline (reference sequence). The V gene end was trimmed by 3 bases and the J gene end by 7 bases; junction bases not matched to a gene: 9. CDR3 nucleotide sequence: TGCAGTGCTAGTTACGGTAGCGGGGGAGTCGGGGAGCTGTTTTTT. Its translation is CSASYGSGGVGELFF.

This clonotype was observed at least ten times. V gene TRBV9 combines with J gene TRBJ2-2, with D unresolved. The germline V and J ends were trimmed by 0 bases and 2 bases, with 8 bases remaining between them. Germline-derived CDR1 and CDR2 are SGDLS and YYNGEE. This CDR3 is built from 15 residues. CDR3 residues: CASSVEVRNTGELFF. The CDR3 DNA sequence: TGTGCCAGCAGCGTAGAAGTCAGAAACACCGGGGAGCTGTTTTTT. Variable domain in full (rest from reference TRBV9 and TRBJ2-2): DSGVTQTPKHLITATGQRVTLRCSPRSGDLSVYWYQQSLDQGLQFLIQYYNGEERAKGNILERFSAQQFPDLHSELNLSSLELGDSALYFCASSVEVRNTGELFFGEGSRLTVL.

This clonotype has at least ten counts. The chain is built from TRBV12-3 or TRBV12-4 and TRBJ2-7; TRBD2 agrees at 10 bases. Unmatched junction bases numbered 7, after V lost 6 bases and J lost 2 bases. CDR3 length equals 15 residues. For the CDR3, the DNA is TGTGCCAGCAGCCGCCTAGCGGGGGTGGCCTACGAGCAGTACTTC. Protein sequence: CASSRLAGVAYEQYF.

This clonotype was recorded many times. The chain recombines TRBV5-6 with TRBJ2-3; TRBD2 aligns across 7 bases. The CDR3 is 15 amino acids. The V gene end was trimmed by 3 bases and the J gene end by 6 bases; junction bases not matched to a gene: 10. CDR1 and CDR2 from the germline V gene are SGHDT and YYEEEE. The CDR3 bases are TGTGCCAGCAGCTGGGCAGTGGGGCGGGGGGATACGCAGTATTTT. Protein: CASSWAVGRGDTQYF.

In this sample, this clonotype turned up a few times. The chain couples TRBV6-5 to TRBJ1-3; perhaps TRBD1 as D (5 bases). The germline V gene encodes CDR1 MNHEY and CDR2 SVGAGI. The CDR3 extends over 18 amino acids. V lost 4 bases to trimming and J lost 0 bases, with 19 bases between them. Here the CDR3 DNA reads TGTGCCAGCAGTTTCGGGACGGCCGAGGACCTCTCTGGAAACACCATATATTTT. Translation gives CASSFGTAEDLSGNTIYF.

The chain joins TRBV29-1 to TRBJ2-5; D ambiguous. Germline assignment: CDR1 SQVTM and CDR2 ANQGSEA. Trimming left V 4 bases short and J 5 bases short, with 14 bases between. The CDR3 length is 13 residues. The CDR3 here is CSVVLRTLETQYF. As DNA, the CDR3 is TGCAGCGTTGTTTTACGGACGCTTGAGACCCAGTACTTC.

This sequence joins TRBV3-1 and TRBJ2-5; unclear D gene. Between the trimmed V and J ends, which lost 4 bases and 6 bases, there was a span of 9 bases. Per the germline V gene, CDR1 is LGHDT and CDR2 is YNNKEL (reference sequence). CDR3 size: 12 residues. In DNA, the CDR3 is TGTGCCAGCAGCCGAGCCAGTAAGACCCAGTACTTC. This encodes CASSRASKTQYF.

This clonotype was detected a few times. The rearrangement links TRBV12-3 or TRBV12-4 to TRBJ1-2; no reliable D call. The CDR3 totals 12 residues. The V gene lost 3 bases and the J gene lost 3 bases, with 5 bases spanning the gap. CDR3 nucleotides: TGTGCCAGCAGTTTCGCTTACTATGGCTACACCTTC. This encodes CASSFAYYGYTF.